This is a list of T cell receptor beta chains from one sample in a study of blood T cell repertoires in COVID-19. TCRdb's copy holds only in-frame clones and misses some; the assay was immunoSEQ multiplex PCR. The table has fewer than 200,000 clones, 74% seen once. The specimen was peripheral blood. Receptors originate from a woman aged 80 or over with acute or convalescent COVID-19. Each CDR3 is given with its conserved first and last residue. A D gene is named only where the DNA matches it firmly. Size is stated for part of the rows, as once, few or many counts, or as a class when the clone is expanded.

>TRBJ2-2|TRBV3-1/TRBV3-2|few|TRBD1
TGTGCCAGCAGCCCCCAGGACAGGGCACCCGGGGAGCTGTTTTTT
CASSPQDRAPGELFF
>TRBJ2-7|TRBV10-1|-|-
TGCGCCAGCAGCCCGGGACAGCCGGGGGAGTACGAGCAGTACTTC
CASSPGQPGEYEQYF
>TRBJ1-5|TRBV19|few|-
TGTGCCAGTAGTTTATGGAGTAGCAATCAGCCCCAGCATTTT
CASSLWSSNQPQHF
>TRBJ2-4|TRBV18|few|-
TGTGCCAGCTCTCAGCAGGGTCGGGACATTCAGTACTTC
CASSQQGRDIQYF
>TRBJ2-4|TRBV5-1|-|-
TGCGCCAGCAGACCCGGGACATTAGCCAAAAACATTCAGTACTTC
CASRPGTLAKNIQYF
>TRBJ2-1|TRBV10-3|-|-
TGTGCCATCAGTGAGTTCCCAAATGAGCAGTTCTTC
CAISEFPNEQFF
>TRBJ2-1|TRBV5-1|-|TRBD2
TGCGCCAGCAGCTTAGTAGCGGGAGTTAACAATGAGCAGTTCTTC
CASSLVAGVNNEQFF
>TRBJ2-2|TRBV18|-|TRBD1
TGTGCCAGCTCACCCGACGCCGGGACAGCCAGGGGCGGGGAGCTGTTTTTT
CASSPDAGTARGGELFF
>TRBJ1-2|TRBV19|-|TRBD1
TGTGCCAGTAGAGCTTCAGGGGGAGGTAATGGCTACACCTTC
CASRASGGGNGYTF
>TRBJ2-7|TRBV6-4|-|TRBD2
TGTGCCAGCAGCCAACTAGCGGGAGCGGAGCAGTACTTC
CASSQLAGAEQYF
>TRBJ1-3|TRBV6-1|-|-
TGTGCCAGCAAAACAACCGACTCTGGAAACACCATATATTTT
CASKTTDSGNTIYF
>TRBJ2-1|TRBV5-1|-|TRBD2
TGCGCCAGCAGCTTGATGACTAGCGGGACCAATGAGCAGTTCTTC
CASSLMTSGTNEQFF
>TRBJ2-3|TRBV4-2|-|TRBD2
TGTGCCAGCAGCCGCCGTGGGGTAGCGGGTAGAGATACGCAGTATTTT
CASSRRGVAGRDTQYF
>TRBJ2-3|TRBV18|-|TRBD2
TGTGCCAGCTCACCGGGACTAGCAGTAACAGATACGCAGTATTTT
CASSPGLAVTDTQYF
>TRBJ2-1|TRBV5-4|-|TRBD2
TGTGCCAGCAGCCGGCCGGGACTAGCGGGGGCTACCTCCTACAATGAGCAGTTCTTC
CASSRPGLAGATSYNEQFF
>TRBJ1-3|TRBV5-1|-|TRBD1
TGCGCCAGCAGCTTGGGACAGGGGGTCTCTGGAAACACCATATATTTT
CASSLGQGVSGNTIYF
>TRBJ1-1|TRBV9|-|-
TGTGCCAGCAGCGTAGGACGTGGGGCCCAAGAAGCTTTCTTT
CASSVGRGAQEAFF
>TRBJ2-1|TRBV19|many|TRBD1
TGTGCCAGTACACAGGGACAGGATCGGACTGCGTACAATGAGCAGTTCTTC
CASTQGQDRTAYNEQFF
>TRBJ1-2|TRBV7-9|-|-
TGTGCCAGCAGCTTAGCGTCGGGGGGAAGCGGCTACACCTTC
CASSLASGGSGYTF
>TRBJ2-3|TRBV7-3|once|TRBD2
TGTGCCAGCACCAAAGGGACTAGCGGGGGTAGCACAGATACGCAGTATTTT
CASTKGTSGGSTDTQYF
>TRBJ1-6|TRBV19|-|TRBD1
TGTGCCAGTAGTTCCGTCGCGGGACAGGGTAATTCACCCCTCCACTTT
CASSSVAGQGNSPLHF
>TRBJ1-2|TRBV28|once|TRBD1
TGTGCCAGCAGCCCGGGACAGAACTATGGCTACACCTTC
CASSPGQNYGYTF
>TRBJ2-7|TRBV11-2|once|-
TGTGCCAGCAGCCGATCGACAGGCCCCTACGAGCAGTACTTC
CASSRSTGPYEQYF
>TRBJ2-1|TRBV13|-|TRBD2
TGTGCCAGCAGCAGTTACGGGACTAGCGGGAGGGGATCCTACAATGAGCAGTTCTTC
CASSSYGTSGRGSYNEQFF
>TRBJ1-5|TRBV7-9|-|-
TGTGCCAGCAGCCGCGGGAGCGCTCCCCAGCATTTT
CASSRGSAPQHF
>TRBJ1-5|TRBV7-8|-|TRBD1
TGTGCCAGCAGCTTAGCGGGGGGGACAGGGGGCGTTCAGCCCCAGCATTTT
CASSLAGGTGGVQPQHF
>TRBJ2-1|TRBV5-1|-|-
TGCGCCAGCAGCTTGGGACAGCCATCAGGGAATGAGCAGTTCTTC
CASSLGQPSGNEQFF
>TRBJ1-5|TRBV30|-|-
TGTGCCTGGGACCAGGGGAATCAGCCCCAGCATTTT
CAWDQGNQPQHF
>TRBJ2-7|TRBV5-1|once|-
TGCGCCAGCAGCTTGCTCCCAGGGTTATCCTACGAGCAGTACTTC
CASSLLPGLSYEQYF
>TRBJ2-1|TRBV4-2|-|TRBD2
TGTGCCAGCAGCCAATTAACCCGACTAGCGGGAGAAGATGAGCAGTTCTTC
CASSQLTRLAGEDEQFF
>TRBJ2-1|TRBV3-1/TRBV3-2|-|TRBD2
TGTGCCAGCAGCCCATCGACTAGCGGGAAGGAGCAGTTCTTC
CASSPSTSGKEQFF
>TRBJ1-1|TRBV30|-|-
TGTGCCTGGAGTGAACCCGAGGCGCGGGCTTTCTTT
CAWSEPEARAFF
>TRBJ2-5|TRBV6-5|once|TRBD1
TGTGCCAGCGGGGGAGGACAGGGCCAAGAGACCCAGTACTTC
CASGGGQGQETQYF
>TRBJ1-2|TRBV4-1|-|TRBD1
TGCGCCAGCAGCTCCAGGCGACAGGGAGACTATGGCTACACCTTC
CASSSRRQGDYGYTF
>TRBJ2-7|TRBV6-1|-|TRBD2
TGTGCCAGCAGTGAGGCGGGAGGGCTGGGGGAGCAGTACTTC
CASSEAGGLGEQYF
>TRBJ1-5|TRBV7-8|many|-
TGTGCCAGCAGCTTAGCGGGTGGAGGGAACAATCAGCCCCAGCATTTT
CASSLAGGGNNQPQHF
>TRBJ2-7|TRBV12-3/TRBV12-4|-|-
TGTGCCAGCAGTTTTACGAGATACGAGCAGTACTTC
CASSFTRYEQYF
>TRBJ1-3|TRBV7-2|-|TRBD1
TGTGCCAGCAGCCTCCGACAGGGCGGAGGGGGAAACACCATATATTTT
CASSLRQGGGGNTIYF
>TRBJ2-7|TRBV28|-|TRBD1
TGTGCCAGCAGTTCCTCCGGACAGGAGAATTCCTACGAGCAGTACTTC
CASSSSGQENSYEQYF
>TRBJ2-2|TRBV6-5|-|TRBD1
TGTGCCAGCAGTAAGGACAGGCCCGGGGAGCTGTTTTTT
CASSKDRPGELFF
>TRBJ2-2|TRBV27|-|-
TGTGCCAGCAAAATCACAAGCACCGGGGAGCTGTTTTTT
CASKITSTGELFF
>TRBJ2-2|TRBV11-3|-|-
TGTGCCAGCAGCCCTAGCGGGGAGCTGTTTTTT
CASSPSGELFF
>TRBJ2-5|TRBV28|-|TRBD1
TGTGCCAGCAGTATGGGACAGGGACAGCAGGAGACCCAGTACTTC
CASSMGQGQQETQYF
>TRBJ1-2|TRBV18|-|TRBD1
TGTGCCAGCTCACAACGGACAGGGGACTATGGCTACACCTTC
CASSQRTGDYGYTF
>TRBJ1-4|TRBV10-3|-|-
TGTGCCATCAGTGCCGCCAGGGAGGTGGTTGGAGGCGAAAAACTGTTTTTT
CAISAAREVVGGEKLFF
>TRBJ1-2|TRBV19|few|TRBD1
TGTGCCAGTCGGTTTCAGGGGGTCTTTGGCTACACCTTC
CASRFQGVFGYTF
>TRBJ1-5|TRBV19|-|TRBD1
TGTGCCAGTAGTATCCGACAGGGGAGGTCGGGAGGCAATCAGCCCCAGCATTTT
CASSIRQGRSGGNQPQHF
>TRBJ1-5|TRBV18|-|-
TGTGCCAGCTCAGCCATACAGGGTCGTCAGCCCCAGCATTTT
CASSAIQGRQPQHF
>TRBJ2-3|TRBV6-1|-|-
TGTGCCAGCAGTTTCTTAACGGAGACCGATACGCAGTATTTT
CASSFLTETDTQYF
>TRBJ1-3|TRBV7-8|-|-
TGTGCCAGCAGCTTACTCAGGGTCTCTGGAAACACCATATATTTT
CASSLLRVSGNTIYF
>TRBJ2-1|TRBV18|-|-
TGTGCCAGCTCACCGAGGGTACGGAAGGAGGGTGAGCAGTTCTTC
CASSPRVRKEGEQFF
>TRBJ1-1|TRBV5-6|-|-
TGTGCCAGCAGCCGGACTGCCGGAACTGAAGCTTTCTTT
CASSRTAGTEAFF
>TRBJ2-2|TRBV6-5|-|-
TGTGCCAGCAGTTACTCCCAGGTGGCCGGGGAGCTGTTTTTT
CASSYSQVAGELFF
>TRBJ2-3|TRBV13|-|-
TGTGCCAGCAGCAATTCGGATACGCAGTATTTT
CASSNSDTQYF
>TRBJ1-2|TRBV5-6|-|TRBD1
TGTGCCAGCAGCGTTCCGGGACAGGGGGCGACCGGCTACACCTTC
CASSVPGQGATGYTF
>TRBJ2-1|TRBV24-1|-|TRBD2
TGTGCCACCATGGGGGAGGGGAACAATGAGCAGTTCTTC
CATMGEGNNEQFF
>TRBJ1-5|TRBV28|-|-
TGTGCCAGCACCCAGGGGCCTCCATATCAGCCCCAGCATTTT
CASTQGPPYQPQHF
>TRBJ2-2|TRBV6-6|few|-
TGTGCCAGCAGATCTACCAACACCGGGGAGCTGTTTTTT
CASRSTNTGELFF
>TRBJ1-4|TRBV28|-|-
TGTGCCAGCAGTTCGTACAGTGCAACTAATGAAAAACTGTTTTTT
CASSSYSATNEKLFF
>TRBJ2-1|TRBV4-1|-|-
TGCGCCAGCAGCCGCTTCGCGGGACTCTACAATGAGCAGTTCTTC
CASSRFAGLYNEQFF